This T cell receptor beta chain appears in the sequencing data of a study of T cells expressing NK-cell markers. Overall study context: Sorted CD3+CD56-NKG2C+, CD3+CD56+NKG2C+ and CD3+CD56+NKG2C- T cells supplied the TCR beta repertoires.

The CDR3 loop spans 16 amino acids. Per germline, CDR1 SGHRS and CDR2 YFSETQ. Comments on this clonotype: Its antigen is currently unknown.

The cDNA for TCR beta came from 5'RACE template switching with UMIs. Each CDR3 protein gets one entry in TCRdb, which reprocessed the 5' RACE reads and gives no DNA. This sample's table reports more than 250,000 distinct CDR3 sequences. Study outcomes and limitations: These same clonotypes (in several donors) also led the CD3+CD56-NKG2C+ fraction.

The sample taken for sequencing was blood T cells: a sorted CD56 or NKG2C T cell subset, CD4+ or CD8+ T cells, or bulk PBMC T cells (not recorded which). The sequence was obtained from a young man in good health. V is TRBV5-1 and J is TRBJ2-5; the D call of TRBD2 rests on TCRdb alone, since no DNA is present to check it. This CDR3 is CASSLGSSGSGETQYF.